The sequence of this T cell receptor (beta chain) was determined in a study of cytomegalovirus exposure and HLA in healthy donors. In the study overall: When 300 to 500 donors were genotyped, 81% of them were found to fall in the Caucasian-associated ancestry cluster.

The germline gives CDR1 SGHRS, CDR2 YFSETQ. The CDR3 extends over 15 amino acids. V was trimmed by 0 bases and J by 3 bases, leaving 12 bases between them. Comment on this clone: As yet, its antigen is unknown.

The primer mix had 60 Vbeta and 13 Jbeta primers. Method: immunoSEQ multiplex PCR; TCRdb's copy keeps in-frame clones and lacks some. Counted here are about 140,000 clones, roughly three quarters occurring once; the ten biggest clones make up around 4.9%. Whole-study findings and limits: A classifier reportedly called cytomegalovirus status with high sensitivity and specificity.

The chain joins TRBV5-1 to TRBJ1-1; a possible D gene is TRBD1 (6 bases). The receptor was derived from a male donor in good health and CMV-seronegative. The sequenced sample was PBMCs. The CDR3 DNA reads as TGCGCCAGCAGCTTGGCGACAGGACGCTACACTGAAGCTTTCTTT. This gives the protein CASSLATGRYTEAFF. The full variable domain, its missing parts supplied by reference TRBV5-1 and TRBJ1-1, is KAGVTQTPRYLIKTRGQQVTLSCSPISGHRSVSWYQQTPGQGLQFLFEYFSETQRNKGNFPGRFSGRQFSNSRSEMNVSTLELGDSALYLCASSLATGRYTEAFFGQGTRLTVV.